These 4 T cell receptor beta chains came from one sample sequenced in a study of control samples from healthy donors and cancer patients. The assay was immunoSEQ multiplex PCR, and TCRdb's table has in-frame clones only and misses some. The sample holds 75,000 to 95,000 clones; around nine tenths are singletons and the top ten take around 5.7%. Sequenced: blood. These receptors came from a woman aged 50 to 60 in good health.

This clone was found a few times. This rearrangement joins TRBV10-3 to TRBJ2-6; D unresolved. Trimming shortened V by 5 bases and J by 1 base, and 9 bases separated the two germline ends. The CDR3 spans 15 residues. Germline V gene lookup returns CDR1 ENHRY and CDR2 SYGVKD. The chain's CDR3 is CAISLLSSGANVLTF. DNA for the CDR3: TGTGCCATCAGTCTACTTAGTTCTGGGGCCAACGTCCTGACTTTC.

J is TRBJ2-2 and V is TRBV14; D not certain. Germline CDR1 reads SGHDN; CDR2 reads FVKESK. CDR3 length: 14 amino acids. The ends were cut back, 7 bases at V and 6 bases at J, with 15 bases in the middle. CDR3: CASTPFYGSGELFF. Here the CDR3 DNA reads TGTGCCAGCACCCCTTTCTACGGGTCCGGGGAGCTGTTTTTT.

V is TRBV6-6 and J is TRBJ1-5; D not resolved. CDR3 length: 13 residues. CDR1 MNHNY and CDR2 SVGAGI come from the germline V gene (reference sequence). Trimming removed 0 bases at V and 4 bases at J, with 4 bases between. The CDR3 DNA is TGTGCCAGCAGTTACTCAGAGAATCAGCCCCAGCATTTT. This gives the protein CASSYSENQPQHF.

The rearrangement links TRBV9 to TRBJ1-2; D is unclear. Germline-derived CDR1 and CDR2 are SGDLS and YYNGEE. The CDR3 totals 13 residues. Trimming stripped 5 bases from V and 7 bases from J, with 15 bases between. The CDR3 nucleotides read TGTGCCAGCAGTCTTTGGGGTGGAAGTGGCTACACCTTC. It yields the protein CASSLWGGSGYTF.